A single sample is the source of the 8 T cell receptor beta chains below, sequenced in a study of blood T cell repertoires in COVID-19. Measured with immunoSEQ multiplex PCR; TCRdb has only the in-frame clones, and not every one. The sample comprises 70,000 or so clones, 90% of which are singletons, and approximately 9.1% rests with the top ten. Sequenced input: peripheral blood. The origin of the receptors is a human donor in a cohort sampled during active COVID-19.

The chain is built from TRBV4-3 and TRBJ2-3; weak D call: TRBD2 (5 bases). V was clipped by 0 bases and J by 1 base, with 14 bases between them. Looked up from germline, CDR1 is LGHNA and CDR2 is YSLEER. This CDR3 is built from 17 residues. As DNA, the CDR3 is TGCGCCAGCAGCCAAGATCCCCGAGGTAGCGGCACAGATACGCAGTATTTT. Protein: CASSQDPRGSGTDTQYF.

This clone appeared a single time. The chain carries TRBV14 and TRBJ1-1; D is perhaps TRBD1 (6 bases). This CDR3 contains 18 residues. Germline CDR1 reads SGHDN; CDR2 reads FVKESK. Trimming stripped 0 bases from V and 4 bases from J, with 21 bases between. The CDR3 bases are TGTGCCAGCAGCCAAGAGGAAGGATGGGCAGGGGTGGCCACTGAAGCTTTCTTT. It is translated as CASSQEEGWAGVATEAFF. The whole variable domain, remainder taken from reference TRBV14 and TRBJ1-1, is EAGVTQFPSHSVIEKGQTVTLRCDPISGHDNLYWYRRVMGKEIKFLLHFVKESKQDESGMPNNRFLAERTGGTYSTLKVQPAELEDSGVYFCASSQEEGWAGVATEAFFGQGTRLTVV.

The chain combines TRBV28 with TRBJ2-7, with no clear D. The germline gives CDR1 MDHEN, CDR2 SYDVKM. The V gene lost 4 bases and the J gene lost 4 bases, with 14 bases spanning the gap. The CDR3 has 14 amino acids. The DNA for the CDR3 is TGTGCCAGCAGTTCGGAGACTGGTCTTTACGAGCAGTACTTC. Translating it yields CASSSETGLYEQYF.

The CDR3: CASSEGAGEQYF. Here the CDR3 DNA reads TGTGCCAGCAGCGAGGGGGCGGGAGAGCAGTACTTC. This chain links TRBV28 with TRBJ2-7; D might be TRBD1 (7 bases). CDR3 length equals 12 residues. CDR1 and CDR2 (germline): MDHEN, SYDVKM. The V end lost 6 bases, the J end lost 7 bases, and 13 bases lay between the germline ends.

The rearrangement links TRBV4-2 to TRBJ2-3; TRBD2 is a possible D gene (6 bases). Trimming took 4 bases from V and 2 from J, leaving 13 bases between them. This CDR3 comprises 15 residues. Looked up from germline, CDR1 is LGHNA and CDR2 is YNFKEQ. The CDR3 sequence is CASSPPGGLTDTQYF. CDR3 coding DNA: TGTGCCAGCAGCCCCCCCGGGGGACTCACAGATACGCAGTATTTT.

The chain joins TRBV27 to TRBJ2-7, with TRBD2 identical over 13 bases. The CDR3 is 15 amino acids. V shed 2 bases, J shed 6 bases, and the junction held 4 bases outside the gene matches. Germline values: CDR1 MNHEY, CDR2 SMNVEV (reference sequence). The CDR3 sequence is CASSLGLAGVSEQYF. The CDR3 DNA sequence: TGTGCCAGCAGTTTAGGACTAGCGGGAGTATCCGAGCAGTACTTC.

The chain carries TRBV4-3 and TRBJ2-2; 13 nucleotides match TRBD2. Germline CDR1 reads LGHNA; CDR2 reads YSLEER. With V trimmed by 1 base and J by 1 base, 6 bases remained unmatched. The CDR3 contains 19 residues. The DNA for the CDR3 is TGCGCCAGCAGCCAAGTAGGAGGACTAGCGGGAGAGAACACCGGGGAGCTGTTTTTT. Its protein is CASSQVGGLAGENTGELFF.

This clone showed up just once. The J gene is TRBJ1-3, the V gene TRBV19; the match to TRBD1 covers 8 bases. Germline-derived CDR1 and CDR2 are LNHDA and SQIVND (reference sequence). Losses at the gene ends were 5 bases for V and 0 bases for J; bases not matched to a gene: 6. This CDR3 is 16 amino acids long. The CDR3 spells CASSATGDHSGNTIYF. The DNA of the CDR3 is TGTGCCAGTAGTGCGACAGGGGATCACTCTGGAAACACCATATATTTT. Full variable domain (remainder filled in from reference TRBV19 and TRBJ1-3): DGGITQSPKYLFRKEGQNVTLSCEQNLNHDAMYWYRQDPGQGLRLIYYSQIVNDFQKGDIAEGYSVSREKKESFPLTVTSAQKNPTAFYLCASSATGDHSGNTIYFGEGSWLTVV.